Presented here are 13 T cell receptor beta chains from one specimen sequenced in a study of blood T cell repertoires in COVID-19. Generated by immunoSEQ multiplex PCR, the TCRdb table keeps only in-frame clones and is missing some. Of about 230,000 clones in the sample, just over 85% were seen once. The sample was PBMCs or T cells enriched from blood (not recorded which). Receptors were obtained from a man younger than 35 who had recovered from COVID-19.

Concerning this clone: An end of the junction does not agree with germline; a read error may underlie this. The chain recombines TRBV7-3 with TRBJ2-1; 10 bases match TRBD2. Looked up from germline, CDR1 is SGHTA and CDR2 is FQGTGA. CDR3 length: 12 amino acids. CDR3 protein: CETSGIHNEQFF. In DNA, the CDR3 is TGCGAAACTAGCGGGATACACAATGAGCAGTTCTTC.

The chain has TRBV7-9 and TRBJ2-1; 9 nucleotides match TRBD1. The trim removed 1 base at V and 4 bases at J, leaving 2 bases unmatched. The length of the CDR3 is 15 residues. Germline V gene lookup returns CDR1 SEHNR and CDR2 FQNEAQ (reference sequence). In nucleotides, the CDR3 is TGTGCCAGCAGCTTAGGAGACAGGGGGTACAATGAGCAGTTCTTC. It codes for CASSLGDRGYNEQFF.

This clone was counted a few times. CDR3 sequence: CASSSTGFNNQPQHF. In DNA form, the CDR3 reads TGTGCCAGCAGTTCGACAGGGTTTAACAATCAGCCCCAGCATTTT. The J gene is TRBJ1-5, the V gene TRBV28, with TRBD1 identical over 7 bases. The CDR3 covers 15 residues. Germline CDR1 and CDR2: MDHEN and SYDVKM. With V trimmed by 4 bases and J by 3 bases, 6 bases remained unmatched.

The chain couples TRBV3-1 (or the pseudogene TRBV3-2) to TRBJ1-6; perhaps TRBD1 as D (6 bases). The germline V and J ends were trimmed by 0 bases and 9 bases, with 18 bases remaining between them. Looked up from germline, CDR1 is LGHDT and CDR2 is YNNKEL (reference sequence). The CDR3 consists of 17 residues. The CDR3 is CASSQDILGAGASPLHF. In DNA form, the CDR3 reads TGTGCCAGCAGCCAAGATATCCTCGGGGCAGGGGCTTCACCCCTCCACTTT.

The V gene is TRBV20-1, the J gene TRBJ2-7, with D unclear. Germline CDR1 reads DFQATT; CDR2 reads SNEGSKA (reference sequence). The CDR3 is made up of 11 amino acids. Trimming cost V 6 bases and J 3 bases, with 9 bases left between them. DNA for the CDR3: TGCAGTGCCGGTCGCGACTACGAGCAGTACTTC. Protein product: CSAGRDYEQYF.

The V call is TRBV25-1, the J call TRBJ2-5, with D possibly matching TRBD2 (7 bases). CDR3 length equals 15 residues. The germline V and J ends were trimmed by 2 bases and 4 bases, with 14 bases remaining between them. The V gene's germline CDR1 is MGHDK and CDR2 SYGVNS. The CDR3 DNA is TGTGCCAGCAGTGAAATGGGGGGGCTCGGAGAGACCCAGTACTTC. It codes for CASSEMGGLGETQYF. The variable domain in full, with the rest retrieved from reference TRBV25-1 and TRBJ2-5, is EADIYQTPRYLVIGTGKKITLECSQTMGHDKMYWYQQDPGMELHLIHYSYGVNSTEKGDLSSESTVSRIRTEHFPLTLESARPSHTSQYLCASSEMGGLGETQYFGPGTRLLVL.

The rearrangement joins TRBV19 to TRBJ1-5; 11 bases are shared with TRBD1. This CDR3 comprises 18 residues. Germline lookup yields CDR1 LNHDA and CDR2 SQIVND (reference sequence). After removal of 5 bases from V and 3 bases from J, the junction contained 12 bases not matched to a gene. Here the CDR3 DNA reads TGTGCCAGTAGTTCGACCGGGACAGGGGGGACGAACAATCAGCCCCAGCATTTT. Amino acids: CASSSTGTGGTNNQPQHF.

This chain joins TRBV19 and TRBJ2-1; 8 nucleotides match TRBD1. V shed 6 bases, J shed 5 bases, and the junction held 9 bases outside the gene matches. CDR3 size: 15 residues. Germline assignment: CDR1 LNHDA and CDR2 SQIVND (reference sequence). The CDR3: CASSPGTGLHNEQFF. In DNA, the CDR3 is TGTGCCAGTAGCCCCGGGACAGGCTTACACAATGAGCAGTTCTTC.

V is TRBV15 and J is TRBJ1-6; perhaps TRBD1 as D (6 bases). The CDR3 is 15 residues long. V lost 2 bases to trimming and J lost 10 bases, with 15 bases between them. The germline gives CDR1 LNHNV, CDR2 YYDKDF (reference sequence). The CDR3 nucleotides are TGTGCCACCAGCAGAAACAGGGCAGGGGAATCACCCCTCCACTTT. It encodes CATSRNRAGESPLHF.

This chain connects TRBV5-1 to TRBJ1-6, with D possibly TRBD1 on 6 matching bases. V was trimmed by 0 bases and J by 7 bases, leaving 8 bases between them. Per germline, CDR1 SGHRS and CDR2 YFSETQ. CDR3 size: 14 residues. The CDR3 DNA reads TGCGCCAGCAGCTTGGCACAGGGAAATTCACCCCTCCACTTT. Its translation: CASSLAQGNSPLHF.

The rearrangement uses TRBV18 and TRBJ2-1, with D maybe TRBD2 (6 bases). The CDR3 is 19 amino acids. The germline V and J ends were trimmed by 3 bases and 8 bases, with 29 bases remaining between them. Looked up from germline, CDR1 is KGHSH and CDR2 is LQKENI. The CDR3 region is CASSPLPGDGVGDLDEQFF. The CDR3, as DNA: TGTGCCAGCTCACCGTTACCGGGGGACGGCGTTGGAGATCTGGATGAGCAGTTCTTC.

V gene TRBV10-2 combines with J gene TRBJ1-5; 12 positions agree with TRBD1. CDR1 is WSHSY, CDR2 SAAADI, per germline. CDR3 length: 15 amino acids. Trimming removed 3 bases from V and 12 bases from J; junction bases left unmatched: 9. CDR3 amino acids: CASSDVGQGAILQHF. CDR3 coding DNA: TGCGCCAGCAGTGATGTGGGACAGGGGGCGATTCTCCAGCATTTT.

The CDR3 here is CASSRDRNTEAFF. In DNA form, the CDR3 reads TGTGCCAGCAGCCGGGACAGGAACACTGAAGCTTTCTTT. The V gene is TRBV7-2, the J gene TRBJ1-1, with TRBD1 matching 7 bases. The CDR3 totals 13 residues. Germline values: CDR1 SGHTA, CDR2 FQGNSA. After removal of 5 bases from V and 1 base from J, the junction contained 1 base not matched to a gene.